This T cell receptor (beta chain) was recovered during a study of a mutant IDH1 vaccine in newly diagnosed glioma. Study summary: Scheduled for weeks 1, 3, 5, 7, 11, 15, 19 and 23, eight vaccinations were given to patients. Of the patients given treatment, around 62% were male and around 38% were female, and a mean age of about 40 years was recorded. Findings and caveats of the study: Vaccination induced immune responses in around 93% of patients.

Clones were sequenced by immunoSEQ multiplex PCR, and TCRdb holds only the in-frame ones, with some missing. The sample contains around 60,000 clones, approximately 90% of which appear only once. On this clone itself: Its antigen is unidentified.

Time point meaning: week 11, during vaccination. Each dose delivered 300 ug of mutant IDH1 20-mer peptide subcutaneously with imiquimod. The astrocytomas were IDH1-mutant, ATRX-negative, and WHO grade 3 or 4. Sequencing used PBMCs, obtained from a glioma patient whose treatment included an IDH1 peptide vaccine. This TCR was recovered from a man aged 40-49 years with glioma.

As DNA, the CDR3 is TGTGCCAGCAGTTACAGCTGGGGCACTGAAGCTTTCTTT. Translating gives CASSYSWGTEAFF. The chain carries TRBV6-5 and TRBJ1-1, with unresolved D. CDR1 and CDR2 from the germline V gene are MNHEY and SVGAGI. CDR3 length: 13 residues. The V end was cut by 2 bases, the J end by 4 bases, with 8 bases between.